This T cell receptor beta chain was obtained from a study of cytomegalovirus exposure and HLA in healthy donors. The study's findings and limits: In presence/absence analyses, roughly uniform sequencing depth across donors was assumed. Accurate prediction of most subjects' HLA-A and HLA-B alleles from TCR beta sequences was reported. Being indistinguishable, some V segments were excluded, TRBV6-2 and TRBV6-3 among them.

For this clone: Its antigen is currently unknown.

The ends lost 4 bases at V and 2 bases at J; junction bases unmatched: 6. Germline values: CDR1 SGDLS, CDR2 YYNGEE. This CDR3 comprises 15 residues. With 60 Vbeta and 13 Jbeta primers, the PCR was carried out. The assay was immunoSEQ multiplex PCR, and TCRdb's table has in-frame clones only and misses some. This sample's table has over 200,000 clones. At sampling all donors were nominally healthy, likely with unrecorded immune exposures. V usage is TRBV9 and J usage is TRBJ2-7, with TRBD2 identical over 10 bases. This sequence was found in a woman aged 25-40 years in good health and CMV-seropositive. Material: PBMCs. CDR3 bases: TGTGCCAGCAGCCCTCGGACTAGCGGTCCCTACGAGCAGTACTTC. Amino acid sequence: CASSPRTSGPYEQYF.